Included here is one T cell receptor beta chain sequence, with context. The CDR3 spans 13 residues. CDR1 and CDR2 from the germline V gene are MNHEY and SMNVEV (reference sequence). V lost 5 bases and J lost 2; bases outside the gene matches: 2. The entry originates in a study of blood T cell repertoires in COVID-19. The overall study: Collection of acute and convalescent COVID-19 samples took place in the United States, Italy and Spain. PBMCs, B-cell-depleted T cells, or T cells provided the cDNA or gDNA that made up the material.

As originally analysed: Reference gene primer amplification gave estimated nucleated cell counts. Produced via immunoSEQ multiplex PCR; TCRdb's table is partial and in-frame only. V, J and clone size reflect that table, while D and trimming were determined from the DNA. The data hold approximately 200,000 clones, with about 85% observed a single time. This chain uses TRBV27 with TRBJ2-7, with 8 positions matching TRBD1. The origin of this receptor is a man aged 50-60 years who had recovered from COVID-19. Sequencing was performed on peripheral blood. CDR3 protein: CASSQQGAYEQYF. CDR3 DNA sequence: TGTGCCAGCAGTCAACAGGGGGCCTACGAGCAGTACTTC.